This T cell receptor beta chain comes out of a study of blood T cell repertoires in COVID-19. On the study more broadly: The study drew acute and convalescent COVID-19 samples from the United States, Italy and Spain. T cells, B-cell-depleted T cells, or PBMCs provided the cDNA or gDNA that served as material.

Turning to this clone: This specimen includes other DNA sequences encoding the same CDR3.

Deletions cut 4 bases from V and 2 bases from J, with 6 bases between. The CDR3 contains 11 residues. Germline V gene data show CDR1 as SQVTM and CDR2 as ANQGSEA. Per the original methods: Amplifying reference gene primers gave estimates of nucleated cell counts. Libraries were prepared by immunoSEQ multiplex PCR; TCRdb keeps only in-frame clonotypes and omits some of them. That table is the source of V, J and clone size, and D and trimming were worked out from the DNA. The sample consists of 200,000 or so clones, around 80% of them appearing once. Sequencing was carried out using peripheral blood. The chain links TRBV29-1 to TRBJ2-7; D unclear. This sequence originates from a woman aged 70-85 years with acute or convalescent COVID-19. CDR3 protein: CSVGQAYEQYF. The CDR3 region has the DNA TGCAGCGTTGGGCAGGCCTACGAGCAGTACTTC.